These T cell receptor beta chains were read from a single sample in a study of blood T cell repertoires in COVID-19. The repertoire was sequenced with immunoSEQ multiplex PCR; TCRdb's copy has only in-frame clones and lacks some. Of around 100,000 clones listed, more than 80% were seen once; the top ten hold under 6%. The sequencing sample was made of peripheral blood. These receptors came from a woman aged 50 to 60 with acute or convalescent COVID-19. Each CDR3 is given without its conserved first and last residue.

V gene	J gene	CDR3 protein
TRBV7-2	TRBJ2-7	ASSLSGGSYEQY
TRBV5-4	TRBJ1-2	ASRPLQANYGYT
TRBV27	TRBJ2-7	ASSSEGRSYEQY
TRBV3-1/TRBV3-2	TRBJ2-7	ASSHYTSEDTYEQY
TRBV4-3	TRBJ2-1	ASSPRLAGGPGNEQF
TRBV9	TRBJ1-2	ASSRPGGWNGYT
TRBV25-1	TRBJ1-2	ASSVNGTISYGYT
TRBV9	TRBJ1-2	ASSVASTESYGYT
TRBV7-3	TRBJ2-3	ASSLAGGTDTQY
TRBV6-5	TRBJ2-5	ASSRQTSAETQY
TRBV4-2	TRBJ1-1	ASNHDRTTEAF
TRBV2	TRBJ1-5	ASRGAVSNQPQH
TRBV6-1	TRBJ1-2	ASSETGGSYT
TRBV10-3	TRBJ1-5	AIRSGFNQPQH
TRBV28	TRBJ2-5	ASSEIKTGLRETQY
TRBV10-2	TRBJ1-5	ASSGAETRPQH
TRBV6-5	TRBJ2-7	ASSYSPGSYEQY
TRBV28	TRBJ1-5	ASSFPDRGHEPQH